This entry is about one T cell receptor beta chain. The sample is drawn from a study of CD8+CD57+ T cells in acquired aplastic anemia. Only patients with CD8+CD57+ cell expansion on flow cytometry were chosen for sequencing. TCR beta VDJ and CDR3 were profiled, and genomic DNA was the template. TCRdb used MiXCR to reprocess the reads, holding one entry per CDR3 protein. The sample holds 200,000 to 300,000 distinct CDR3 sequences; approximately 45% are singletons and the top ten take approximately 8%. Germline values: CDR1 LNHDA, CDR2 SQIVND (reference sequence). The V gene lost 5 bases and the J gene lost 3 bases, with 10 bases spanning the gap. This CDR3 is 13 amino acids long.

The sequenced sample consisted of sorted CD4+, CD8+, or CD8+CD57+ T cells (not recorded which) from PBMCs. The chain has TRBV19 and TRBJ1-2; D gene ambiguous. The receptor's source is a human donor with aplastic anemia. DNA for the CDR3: TGTGCCAGTAGTCCGGGGAAGGACTATGGCTACACCTTC. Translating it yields CASSPGKDYGYTF.